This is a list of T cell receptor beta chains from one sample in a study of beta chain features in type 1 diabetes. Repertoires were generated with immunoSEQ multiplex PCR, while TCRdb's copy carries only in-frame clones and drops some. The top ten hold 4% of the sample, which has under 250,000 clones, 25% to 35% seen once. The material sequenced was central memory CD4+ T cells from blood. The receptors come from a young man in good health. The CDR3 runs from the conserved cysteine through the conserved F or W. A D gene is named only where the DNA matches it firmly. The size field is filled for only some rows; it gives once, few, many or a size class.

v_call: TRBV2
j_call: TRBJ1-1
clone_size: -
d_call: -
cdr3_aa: CASGGRAMNTEAFF
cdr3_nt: TGTGCCAGCGGAGGACGTGCCATGAACACTGAAGCTTTCTTT

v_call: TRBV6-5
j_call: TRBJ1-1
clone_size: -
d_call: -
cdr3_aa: CASSYQSWTEAFF
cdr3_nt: TGTGCCAGCAGTTACCAGAGTTGGACTGAAGCTTTCTTT

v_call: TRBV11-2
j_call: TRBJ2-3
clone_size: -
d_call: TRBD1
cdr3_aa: CASSFWTGGDGTDTQYF
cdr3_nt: TGTGCCAGCAGCTTTTGGACAGGGGGCGACGGCACAGATACGCAGTATTTT

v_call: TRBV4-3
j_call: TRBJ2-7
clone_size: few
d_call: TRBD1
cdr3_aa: CATRGTVSYEQYF
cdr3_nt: TGCGCCACCCGTGGGACAGTATCCTACGAGCAGTACTTC

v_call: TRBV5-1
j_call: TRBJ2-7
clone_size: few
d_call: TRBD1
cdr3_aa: CASSWDSSSYEQYF
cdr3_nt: TGCGCCAGCAGCTGGGACAGCTCCTCCTACGAGCAGTACTTC

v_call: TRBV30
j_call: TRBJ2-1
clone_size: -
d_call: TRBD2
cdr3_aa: CAWSVLAGGHEQFF
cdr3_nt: TGTGCCTGGAGTGTACTAGCGGGAGGGCATGAGCAGTTCTTC

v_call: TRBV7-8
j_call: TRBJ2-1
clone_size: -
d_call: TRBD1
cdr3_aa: CASSPLTGKAQFF
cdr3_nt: TGTGCCAGCAGCCCTTTGACAGGGAAGGCGCAGTTCTTC

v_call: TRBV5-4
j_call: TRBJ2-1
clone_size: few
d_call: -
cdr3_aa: CASSFGGLSYNEQFF
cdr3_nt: TGTGCCAGCAGCTTCGGGGGCCTGTCCTACAATGAGCAGTTCTTC

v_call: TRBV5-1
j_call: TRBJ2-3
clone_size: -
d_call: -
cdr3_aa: CASSLEMVGQSTDTQYF
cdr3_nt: TGCGCCAGCAGCTTAGAAATGGTTGGACAGTCCACAGATACGCAGTATTTT

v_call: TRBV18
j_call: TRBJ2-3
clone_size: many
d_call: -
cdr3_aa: CASSRGATGIDTQYF
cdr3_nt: TGTGCCAGCTCCCGAGGGGCGACCGGGATTGATACGCAGTATTTT

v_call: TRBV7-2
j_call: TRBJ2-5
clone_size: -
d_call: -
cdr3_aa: CASRDAKQETQYF
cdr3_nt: TGTGCCAGCCGGGACGCCAAACAAGAGACCCAGTACTTC

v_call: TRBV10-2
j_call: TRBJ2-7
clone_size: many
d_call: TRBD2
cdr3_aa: CASSGTSGYEQYF
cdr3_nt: TGCGCCAGCAGTGGGACTAGCGGCTACGAGCAGTACTTC

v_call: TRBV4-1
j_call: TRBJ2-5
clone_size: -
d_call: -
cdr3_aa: CASSQETVETQYF
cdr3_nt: TGCGCCAGCAGCCAAGAAACCGTCGAGACCCAGTACTTC

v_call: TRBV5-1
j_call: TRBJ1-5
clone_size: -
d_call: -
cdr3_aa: CASSLMGLDQPQHF
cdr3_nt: TGCGCCAGCAGCTTAATGGGGTTGGATCAGCCCCAGCATTTT